This T cell receptor (beta chain) came from a study of PD-1 blockade in classical Hodgkin lymphoma. Study-level information: Patients were administered nivolumab (3 mg/kg intravenously) every 2 weeks. General study points: Individuals initiating nivolumab under 1 year after ASCT were excluded. Newly diagnosed patients reportedly trailed healthy donors in baseline TCR diversity.

Comment on this clone: The target antigen is unknown.

Trimming took off 4 bases at V and 7 bases at J, with 1 base between the two ends. This CDR3 is 8 amino acids long. Germline V gene lookup returns CDR1 DFQATT and CDR2 SNEGSKA (reference sequence). Noted time point: cycle 4 day 1 (C4D1), after around six weeks of nivolumab. Every one of the patients relapsed after autologous stem cell transplantation (brentuximab vedotin exposure was variable). Negative selection with magnetic separation was used to purify CD4+ T cells from thawed PBMCs. TCRdb's table, derived via immunoSEQ multiplex PCR, lists solely in-frame clones and lacks some. The table has approximately 20,000 clones, approximately 82% seen once.

The V and J genes are TRBV20-1 and TRBJ1-2; D remains ambiguous. The clonotype comes from a human donor with classical Hodgkin lymphoma. The sample consisted of CD4+ T cells from blood, taken before the fourth cycle of nivolumab. CDR3: CSAIGYTF. For the CDR3, the DNA is TGCAGTGCTATTGGCTACACCTTC.